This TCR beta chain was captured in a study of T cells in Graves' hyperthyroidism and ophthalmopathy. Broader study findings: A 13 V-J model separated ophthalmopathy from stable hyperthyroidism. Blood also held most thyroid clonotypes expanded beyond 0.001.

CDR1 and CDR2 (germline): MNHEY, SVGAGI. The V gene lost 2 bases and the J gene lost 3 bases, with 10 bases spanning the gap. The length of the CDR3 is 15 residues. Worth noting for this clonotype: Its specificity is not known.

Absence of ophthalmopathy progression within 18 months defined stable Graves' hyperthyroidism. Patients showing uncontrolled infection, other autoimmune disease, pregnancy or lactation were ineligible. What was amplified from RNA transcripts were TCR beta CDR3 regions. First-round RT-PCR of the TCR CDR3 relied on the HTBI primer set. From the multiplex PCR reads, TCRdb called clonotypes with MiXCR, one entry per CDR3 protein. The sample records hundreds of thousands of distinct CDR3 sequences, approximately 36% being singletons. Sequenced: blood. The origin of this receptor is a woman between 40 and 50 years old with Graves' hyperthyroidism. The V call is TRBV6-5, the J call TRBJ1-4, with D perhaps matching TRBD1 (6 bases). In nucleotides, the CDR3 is TGTGCCAGCAGTTACAGGGGGGGTTCTAATGAAAAACTGTTTTTT. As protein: CASSYRGGSNEKLFF.